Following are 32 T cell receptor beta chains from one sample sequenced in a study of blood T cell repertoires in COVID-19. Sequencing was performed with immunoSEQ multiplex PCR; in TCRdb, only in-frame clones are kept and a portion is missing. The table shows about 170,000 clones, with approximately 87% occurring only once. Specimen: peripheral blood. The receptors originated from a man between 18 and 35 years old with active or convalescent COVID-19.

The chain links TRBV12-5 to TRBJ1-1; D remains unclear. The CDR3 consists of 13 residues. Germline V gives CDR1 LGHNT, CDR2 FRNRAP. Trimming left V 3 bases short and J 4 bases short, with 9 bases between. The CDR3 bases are TGTGCTAGTGGTTTCGGCGGAGGCACTGAAGCTTTCTTT. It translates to CASGFGGGTEAFF. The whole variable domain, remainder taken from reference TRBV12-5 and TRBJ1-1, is DARVTQTPRHKVTEMGQEVTMRCQPILGHNTVFWYRQTMMQGLELLAYFRNRAPLDDSGMPKDRFSAEMPDATLATLKIQPSEPRDSAVYFCASGFGGGTEAFFGQGTRLTVV.

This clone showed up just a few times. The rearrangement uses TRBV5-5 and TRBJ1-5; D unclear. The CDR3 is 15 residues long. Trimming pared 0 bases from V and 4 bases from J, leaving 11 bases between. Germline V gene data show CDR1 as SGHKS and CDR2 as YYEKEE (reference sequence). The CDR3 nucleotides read TGTGCCAGCAGCTTGGATAGATGGGCTAATCAGCCCCAGCATTTT. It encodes CASSLDRWANQPQHF. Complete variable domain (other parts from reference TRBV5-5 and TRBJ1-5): DAGVTQSPTHLIKTRGQQVTLRCSPISGHKSVSWYQQVLGQGPQFIFQYYEKEERGRGNFPDRFSARQFPNYSSELNVNALLLGDSALYLCASSLDRWANQPQHFGDGTRLSIL.

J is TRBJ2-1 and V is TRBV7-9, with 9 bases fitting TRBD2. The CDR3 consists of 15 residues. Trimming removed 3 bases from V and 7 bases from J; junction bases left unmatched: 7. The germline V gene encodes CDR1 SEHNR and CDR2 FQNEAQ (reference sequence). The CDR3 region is CASSFWREGQNEQFF. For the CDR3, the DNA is TGTGCCAGCAGCTTTTGGCGGGAGGGCCAAAATGAGCAGTTCTTC.

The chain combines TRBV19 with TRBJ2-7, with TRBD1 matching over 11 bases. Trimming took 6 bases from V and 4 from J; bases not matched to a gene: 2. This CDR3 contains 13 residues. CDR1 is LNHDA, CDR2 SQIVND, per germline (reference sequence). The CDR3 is CASSRDRGYEQYV. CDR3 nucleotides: TGTGCCAGTAGCCGGGACAGGGGGTACGAGCAGTACGTC.

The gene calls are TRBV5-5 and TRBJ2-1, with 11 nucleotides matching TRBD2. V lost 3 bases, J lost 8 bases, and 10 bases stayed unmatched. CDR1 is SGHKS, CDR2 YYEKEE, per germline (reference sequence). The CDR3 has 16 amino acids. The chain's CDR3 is CASSWRATSGAYEQFF. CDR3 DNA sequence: TGTGCCAGCAGCTGGAGGGCGACTAGCGGGGCATATGAGCAGTTCTTC.

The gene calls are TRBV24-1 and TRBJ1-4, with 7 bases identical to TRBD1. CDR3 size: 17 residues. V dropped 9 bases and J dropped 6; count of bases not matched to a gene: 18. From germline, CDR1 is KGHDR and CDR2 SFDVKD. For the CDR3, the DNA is TGTGCCACCGGGACAGCCATTACGGGCCCGGTCGATGAAAAACTGTTTTTT. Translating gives CATGTAITGPVDEKLFF.

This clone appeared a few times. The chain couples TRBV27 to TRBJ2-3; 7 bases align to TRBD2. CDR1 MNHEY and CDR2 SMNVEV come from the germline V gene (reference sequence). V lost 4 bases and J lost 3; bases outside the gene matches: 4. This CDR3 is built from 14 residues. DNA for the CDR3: TGTGCCAGCAGTTCCGGACTAGGAACAGATACGCAGTATTTT. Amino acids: CASSSGLGTDTQYF.

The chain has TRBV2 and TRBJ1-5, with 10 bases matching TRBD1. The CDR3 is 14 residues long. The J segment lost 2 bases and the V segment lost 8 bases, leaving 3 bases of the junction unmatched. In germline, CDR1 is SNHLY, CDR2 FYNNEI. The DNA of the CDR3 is TGTGCCAGCGCAGGGACAGGGGGCAATCAGCCCCAGCATTTT. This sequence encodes CASAGTGGNQPQHF.

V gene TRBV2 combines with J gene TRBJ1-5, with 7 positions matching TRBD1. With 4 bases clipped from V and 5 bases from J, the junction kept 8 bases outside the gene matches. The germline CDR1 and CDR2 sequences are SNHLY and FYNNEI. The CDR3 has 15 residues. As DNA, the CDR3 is TGTGCCAGCAGTGGGACAGGAATTAGTCATCAGCCCCAGCATTTT. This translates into CASSGTGISHQPQHF.

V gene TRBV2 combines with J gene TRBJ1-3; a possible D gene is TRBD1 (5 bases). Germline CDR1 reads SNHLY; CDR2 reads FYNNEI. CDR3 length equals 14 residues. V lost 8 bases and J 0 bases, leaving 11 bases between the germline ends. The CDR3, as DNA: TGTGCCAGCGTACGGGGGGGCTCTGGAAACACCATATATTTT. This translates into CASVRGGSGNTIYF.

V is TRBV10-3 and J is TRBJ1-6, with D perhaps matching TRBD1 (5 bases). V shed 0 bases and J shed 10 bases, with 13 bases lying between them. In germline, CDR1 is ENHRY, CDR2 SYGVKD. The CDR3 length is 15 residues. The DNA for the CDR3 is TGTGCCATCAGTGAGTCCACAGGCTTTAACTCACCCCTCCACTTT. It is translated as CAISESTGFNSPLHF.

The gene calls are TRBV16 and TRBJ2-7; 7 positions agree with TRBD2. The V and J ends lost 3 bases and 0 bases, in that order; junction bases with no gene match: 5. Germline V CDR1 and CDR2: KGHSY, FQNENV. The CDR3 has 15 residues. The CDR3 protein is CASSQGGGSSYEQYF. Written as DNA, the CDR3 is TGTGCCAGCAGCCAGGGGGGAGGGAGCTCCTACGAGCAGTACTTC.

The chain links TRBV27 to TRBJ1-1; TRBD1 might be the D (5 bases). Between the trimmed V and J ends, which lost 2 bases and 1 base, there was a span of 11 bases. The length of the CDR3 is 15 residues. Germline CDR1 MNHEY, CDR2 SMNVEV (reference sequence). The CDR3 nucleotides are TGTGCCAGCAGTTTACCAGGGCAGGGGAACACTGAAGCTTTCTTT. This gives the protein CASSLPGQGNTEAFF.

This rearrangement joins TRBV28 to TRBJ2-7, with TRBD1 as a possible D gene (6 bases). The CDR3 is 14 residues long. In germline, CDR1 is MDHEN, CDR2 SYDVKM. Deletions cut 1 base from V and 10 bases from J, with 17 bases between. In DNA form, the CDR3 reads TGTGCCAGCAGTTTATCAACAGGGTTGAATTTTCAGTACGTC. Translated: CASSLSTGLNFQYV.

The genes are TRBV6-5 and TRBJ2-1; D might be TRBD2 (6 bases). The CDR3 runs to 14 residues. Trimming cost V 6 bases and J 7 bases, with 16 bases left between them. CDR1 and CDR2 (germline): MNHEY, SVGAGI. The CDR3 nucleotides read TGTGCCAGCAGAGCCGGAGGGTCGGAGAATGAGCAGTTCTTC. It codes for CASRAGGSENEQFF.

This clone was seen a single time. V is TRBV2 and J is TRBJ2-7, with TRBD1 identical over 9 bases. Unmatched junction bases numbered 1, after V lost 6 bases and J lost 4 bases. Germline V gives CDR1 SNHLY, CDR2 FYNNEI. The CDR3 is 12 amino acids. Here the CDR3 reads CASRGQGYEQYF. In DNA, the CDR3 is TGTGCCAGCAGGGGACAGGGTTACGAGCAGTACTTC. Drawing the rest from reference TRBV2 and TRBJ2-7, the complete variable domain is EPEVTQTPSHQVTQMGQEVILRCVPISNHLYFYWYRQILGQKVEFLVSFYNNEISEKSEIFDDQFSVERPDGSNFTLKIRSTKLEDSAMYFCASRGQGYEQYFGPGTRLTVT.

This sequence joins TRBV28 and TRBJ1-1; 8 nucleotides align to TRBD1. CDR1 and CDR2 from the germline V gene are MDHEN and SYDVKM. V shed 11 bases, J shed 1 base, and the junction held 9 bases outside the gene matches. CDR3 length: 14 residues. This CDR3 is CAVGQGGGNTEAFF. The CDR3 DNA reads TGTGCCGTCGGACAGGGCGGGGGGAACACTGAAGCTTTCTTT. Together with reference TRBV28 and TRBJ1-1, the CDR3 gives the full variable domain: DVKVTQSSRYLVKRTGEKVFLECVQDMDHENMFWYRQDPGLGLRLIYFSYDVKMKEKGDIPEGYSVSREKKERFSLILESASTNQTSMYLCAVGQGGGNTEAFFGQGTRLTVV.

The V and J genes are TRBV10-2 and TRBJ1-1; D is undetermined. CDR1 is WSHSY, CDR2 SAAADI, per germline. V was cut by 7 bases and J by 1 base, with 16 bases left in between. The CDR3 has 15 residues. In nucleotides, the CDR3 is TGCGCCAGCATACCCTCCGGGCGGGGGAACACTGAAGCTTTCTTT. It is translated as CASIPSGRGNTEAFF.

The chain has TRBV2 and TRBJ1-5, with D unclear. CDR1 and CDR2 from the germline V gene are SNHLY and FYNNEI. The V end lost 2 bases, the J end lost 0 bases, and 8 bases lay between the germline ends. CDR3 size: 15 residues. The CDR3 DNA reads TGTGCCAGCAGTGAATGGACTCTTAGCAATCAGCCCCAGCATTTT. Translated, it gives CASSEWTLSNQPQHF.

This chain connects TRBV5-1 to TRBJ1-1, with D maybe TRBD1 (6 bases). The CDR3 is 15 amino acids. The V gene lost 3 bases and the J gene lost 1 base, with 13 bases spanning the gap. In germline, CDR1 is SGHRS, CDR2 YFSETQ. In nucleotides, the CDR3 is TGCGCCAGCAGCTATCGGCCGGGACAGAACACTGAAGCTTTCTTT. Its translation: CASSYRPGQNTEAFF.

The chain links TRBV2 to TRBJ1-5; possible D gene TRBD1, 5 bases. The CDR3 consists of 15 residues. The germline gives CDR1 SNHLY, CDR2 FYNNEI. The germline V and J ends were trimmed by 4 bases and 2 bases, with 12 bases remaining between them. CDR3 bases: TGTGCCAGCAGTGTGGGAGGGGAAGGCAATCAGCCCCAGCATTTT. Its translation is CASSVGGEGNQPQHF.

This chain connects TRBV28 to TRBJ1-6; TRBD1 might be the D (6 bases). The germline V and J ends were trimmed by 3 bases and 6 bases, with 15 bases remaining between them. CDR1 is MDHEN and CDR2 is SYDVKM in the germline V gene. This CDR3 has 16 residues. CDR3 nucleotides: TGTGCCAGCAGTTTCCCCGGACAGCTAATTAATTCACCCCTCCACTTT. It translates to CASSFPGQLINSPLHF. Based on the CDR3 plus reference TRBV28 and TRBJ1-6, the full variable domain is DVKVTQSSRYLVKRTGEKVFLECVQDMDHENMFWYRQDPGLGLRLIYFSYDVKMKEKGDIPEGYSVSREKKERFSLILESASTNQTSMYLCASSFPGQLINSPLHFGNGTRLTVT.

The CDR3 loop is CASSSMTAMNTEAFF. The CDR3 DNA reads TGTGCCAGCAGTTCGATGACAGCCATGAACACTGAAGCTTTCTTT. The chain recombines TRBV6-5 with TRBJ1-1, with TRBD1 as a possible D gene (5 bases). The CDR3 consists of 15 residues. The germline V gene encodes CDR1 MNHEY and CDR2 SVGAGI. Trimming cost V 4 bases and J 0 bases, with 12 bases left between them.

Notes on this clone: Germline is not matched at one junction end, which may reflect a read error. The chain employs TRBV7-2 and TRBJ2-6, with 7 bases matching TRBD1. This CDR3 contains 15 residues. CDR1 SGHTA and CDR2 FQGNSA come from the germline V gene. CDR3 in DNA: TGTGCCAGCAGTTTAGGGGGCGCTGGGGCCAACGTCCTGACTTTC. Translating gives CASSLGGAGANVLTF.

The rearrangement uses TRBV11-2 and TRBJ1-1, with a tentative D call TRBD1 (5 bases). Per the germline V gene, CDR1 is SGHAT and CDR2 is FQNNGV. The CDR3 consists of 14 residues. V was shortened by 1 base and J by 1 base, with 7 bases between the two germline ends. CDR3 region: CASSLGGRNTEAFF. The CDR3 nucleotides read TGTGCCAGCAGCTTAGGGGGCAGGAACACTGAAGCTTTCTTT.

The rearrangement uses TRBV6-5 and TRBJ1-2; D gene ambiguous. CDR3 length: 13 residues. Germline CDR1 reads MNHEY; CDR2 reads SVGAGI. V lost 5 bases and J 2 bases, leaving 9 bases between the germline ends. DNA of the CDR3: TGTGCCAGCAGTCCCGGACTGAACTATGGCTACACCTTC. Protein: CASSPGLNYGYTF.

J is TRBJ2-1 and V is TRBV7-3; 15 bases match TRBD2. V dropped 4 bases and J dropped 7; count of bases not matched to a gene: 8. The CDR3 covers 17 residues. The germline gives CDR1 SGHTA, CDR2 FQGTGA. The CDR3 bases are TGTGCCAGCAGCTCTACCCCCGGGACTAGCGGGAGGAATGAGCAGTTCTTC. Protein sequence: CASSSTPGTSGRNEQFF.

The CDR3 reads CASSAGLTYNEQFF. The CDR3 DNA follows: TGTGCCAGCAGCGCGGGACTAACCTACAATGAGCAGTTCTTC. J is TRBJ2-1 and V is TRBV9; 7 nucleotides match TRBD2. Germline assignment: CDR1 SGDLS and CDR2 YYNGEE. The CDR3 sequence is 14 residues long. V lost 3 bases, J lost 2 bases, and 2 bases stayed unmatched.

The CDR3 DNA is TGTGCCACTTCCGGGACAGTGGATCAGCCCCAGCATTTT. This gives the protein CATSGTVDQPQHF. The rearrangement links TRBV6-5 to TRBJ1-5; 7 nucleotides align to TRBD1. The CDR3 has 13 amino acids. Looked up from germline, CDR1 is MNHEY and CDR2 is SVGAGI. The junction had 8 bases not matched to a gene; V was cut back by 10 bases and J by 5 bases.

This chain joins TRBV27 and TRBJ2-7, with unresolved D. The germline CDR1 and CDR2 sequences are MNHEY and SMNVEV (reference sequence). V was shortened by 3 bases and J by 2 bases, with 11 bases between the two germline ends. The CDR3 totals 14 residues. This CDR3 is CASSLSPPPYEQYF. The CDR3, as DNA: TGTGCCAGCAGTTTGAGTCCCCCTCCCTACGAGCAGTACTTC.

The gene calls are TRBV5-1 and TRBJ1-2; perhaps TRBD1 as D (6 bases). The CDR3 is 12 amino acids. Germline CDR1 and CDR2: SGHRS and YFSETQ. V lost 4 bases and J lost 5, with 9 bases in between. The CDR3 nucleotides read TGCGCCAGCAGCACTGGACAGTATGGCTACACCTTC. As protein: CASSTGQYGYTF.

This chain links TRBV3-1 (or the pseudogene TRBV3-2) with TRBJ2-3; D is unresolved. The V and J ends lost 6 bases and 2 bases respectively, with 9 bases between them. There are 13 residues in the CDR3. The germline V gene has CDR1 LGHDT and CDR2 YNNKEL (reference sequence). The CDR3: CASSEEYTDTQYF. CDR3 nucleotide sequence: TGTGCCAGCAGTGAGGAGTACACAGATACGCAGTATTTT.